The clone carrying this T cell receptor beta chain was found once. Its antigen remains unknown. Germline V gives CDR1 SGHNT, CDR2 YYREEE (reference sequence). V was clipped by 0 bases and J by 2 bases, with 11 bases between them. The CDR3 runs 16 residues. The data stem from a study of cytomegalovirus exposure and HLA in healthy donors. Study observations and caveats: A missense variant in DCLRE1C was later tied to TCR beta V- and J-gene trimming. In an earlier analysis, productive rearrangement rates for most beta V segments clustered near 90% or 30%.

Researchers ran the PCR with 60 Vbeta and 13 Jbeta primers. Sequenced by immunoSEQ multiplex PCR; TCRdb stores in-frame clones only, minus some. The table shows about 180,000 clones, with over 70% occurring only once. The sequence derives from a male donor in good health and CMV-seronegative. The chain links TRBV5-4 to TRBJ2-2; weak D call: TRBD2 (7 bases). Sequencing was done on a sample of PBMCs. The CDR3 DNA reads as TGTGCCAGCAGCTTGGCGGGGGGCCTAAACACCGGGGAGCTGTTTTTT. This gives the protein CASSLAGGLNTGELFF.